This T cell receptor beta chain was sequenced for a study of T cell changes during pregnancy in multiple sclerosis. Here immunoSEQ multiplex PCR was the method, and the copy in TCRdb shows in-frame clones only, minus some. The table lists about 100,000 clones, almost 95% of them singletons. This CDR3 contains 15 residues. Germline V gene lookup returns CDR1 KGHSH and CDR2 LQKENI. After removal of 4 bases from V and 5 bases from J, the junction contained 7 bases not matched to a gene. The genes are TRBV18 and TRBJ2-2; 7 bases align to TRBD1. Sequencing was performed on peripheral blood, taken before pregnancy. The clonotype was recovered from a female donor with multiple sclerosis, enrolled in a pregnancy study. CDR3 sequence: CASSRDRVGTGELFF. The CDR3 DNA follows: TGTGCCAGCTCACGAGACAGGGTCGGAACCGGGGAGCTGTTTTTT.